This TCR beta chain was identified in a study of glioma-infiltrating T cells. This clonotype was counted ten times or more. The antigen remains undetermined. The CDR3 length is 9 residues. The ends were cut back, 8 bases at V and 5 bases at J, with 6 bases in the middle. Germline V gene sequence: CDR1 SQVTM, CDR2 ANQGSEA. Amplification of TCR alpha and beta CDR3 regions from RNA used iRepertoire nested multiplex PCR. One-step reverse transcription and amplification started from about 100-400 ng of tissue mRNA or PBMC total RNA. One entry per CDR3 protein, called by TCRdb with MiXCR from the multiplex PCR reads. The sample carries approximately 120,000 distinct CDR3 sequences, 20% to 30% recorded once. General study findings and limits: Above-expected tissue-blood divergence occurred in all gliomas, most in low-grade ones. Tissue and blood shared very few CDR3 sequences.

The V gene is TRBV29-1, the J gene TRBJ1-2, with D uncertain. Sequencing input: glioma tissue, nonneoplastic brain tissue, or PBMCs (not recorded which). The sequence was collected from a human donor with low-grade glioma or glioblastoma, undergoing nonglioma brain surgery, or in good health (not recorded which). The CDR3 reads CSIGYGYTF. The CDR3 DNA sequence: TGCAGCATCGGGTATGGCTACACCTTC.